This T cell receptor beta chain originates from a study of shared clonotypes between healthy human individuals. Assay used: immunoSEQ multiplex PCR; TCRdb lists only in-frame clones, some missing. The table has more than 550,000 clones, about 90% seen once. The CDR3 runs 16 residues. V gave up 0 bases and J gave up 0 bases; unmatched junction bases: 5. Looked up from germline, CDR1 is MNHNS and CDR2 is SASEGT. Whole-study results and caveats: Sharing across four donors was highest in naive CD4 (around 5%) and lowest in memory CD8 (approximately 0.4%). Sequencing depth was a factor that was expected to affect clonotype sharing among donors. Among the subsets, naive ones generally showed larger estimated richness than memory ones.

As for this clone: Its antigen remains unknown.

The naive CD8 population came from CD45RO-negative cells selected for CCR7, without terminally differentiated effector memory CD45RA+ cells. Recent acute infections and vaccinations were absent in the healthy HIV-negative adult donors. The origin of this receptor is a man younger than 40 in good health. This chain joins TRBV6-1 and TRBJ2-7; 7 nucleotides align to TRBD1. The sample was naive CD8+ T cells sorted from blood. This CDR3 reads CASSEARGGASYEQYF. For the CDR3, the DNA is TGTGCCAGCAGTGAAGCCAGAGGGGGCGCCTCCTACGAGCAGTACTTC.